The entry that follows covers one TCR beta chain sequence. These data are taken from a study of blood T cell repertoires in COVID-19. In the original processing: Researchers report that nucleated cell counts were estimated from reference gene primer amplification. Using immunoSEQ multiplex PCR, the repertoire was profiled, and TCRdb retains in-frame clones only, with some absent. V, J and clone size derive from that table, while D and trimming were established from the DNA sequence. The sample consists of some 150,000 clones, around 90% of them appearing once. Trimming left V 5 bases short and J 1 base short, with 8 bases between. Germline V gene data show CDR1 as SGHTA and CDR2 as FQGNSA. CDR3 size: 13 residues.

The TCR originated in a human donor in a cohort sampled during active COVID-19. The rearrangement joins TRBV7-2 to TRBJ2-5; maybe TRBD1 (5 bases). The sequenced material came from peripheral blood. The CDR3 DNA sequence: TGTGCCAGCAGCCGCAGGGTCCAAGAGACCCAGTACTTC. Amino acids: CASSRRVQETQYF.